The clone carrying this T cell receptor (beta chain) was detected once. The assay was immunoSEQ multiplex PCR, and TCRdb's table has in-frame clones only and misses some. This sample has about 150,000 clones, with 84% found just once. This CDR3 has 14 amino acids. Germline V gives CDR1 SNHLY, CDR2 FYNNEI. V was cut by 2 bases and J by 2 bases, with 9 bases left in between. The sample is drawn from a study of blood T cell repertoires in COVID-19. The chain recombines TRBV2 with TRBJ1-2, with D hard to call. The TCR sequence derives from a woman between 50 and 59 years old who had been exposed to COVID-19. Sequencing was done on a sample of PBMCs or T cells enriched from blood (not recorded which). The CDR3: CASSEQNSNYGYTF. CDR3 sequence (DNA): TGTGCCAGCAGTGAACAGAACAGCAACTATGGCTACACCTTC. Full variable domain (missing parts from reference TRBV2 and TRBJ1-2): EPEVTQTPSHQVTQMGQEVILRCVPISNHLYFYWYRQILGQKVEFLVSFYNNEISEKSEIFDDQFSVERPDGSNFTLKIRSTKLEDSAMYFCASSEQNSNYGYTFGSGTRLTVV.